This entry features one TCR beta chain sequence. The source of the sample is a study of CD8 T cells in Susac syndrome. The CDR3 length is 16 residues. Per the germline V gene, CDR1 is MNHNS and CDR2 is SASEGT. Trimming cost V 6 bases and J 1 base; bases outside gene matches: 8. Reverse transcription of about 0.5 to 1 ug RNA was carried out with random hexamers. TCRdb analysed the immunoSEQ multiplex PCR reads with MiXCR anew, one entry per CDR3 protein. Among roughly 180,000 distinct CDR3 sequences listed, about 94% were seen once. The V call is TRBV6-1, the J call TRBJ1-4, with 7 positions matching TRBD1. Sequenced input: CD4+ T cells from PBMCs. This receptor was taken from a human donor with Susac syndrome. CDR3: CASSSTGHGTNEKLFF. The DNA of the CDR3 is TGTGCCAGCAGCTCGACAGGGCACGGAACTAATGAAAAACTGTTTTTT.